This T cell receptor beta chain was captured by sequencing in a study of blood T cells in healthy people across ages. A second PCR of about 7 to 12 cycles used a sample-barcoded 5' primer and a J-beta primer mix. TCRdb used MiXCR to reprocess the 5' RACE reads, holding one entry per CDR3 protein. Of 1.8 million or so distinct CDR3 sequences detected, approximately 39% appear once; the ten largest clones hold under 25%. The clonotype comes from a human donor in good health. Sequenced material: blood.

The DNA for the CDR3 is TGTGCCAGCAGGCCCAACCAAGCTGTAGCCAAAAACATTCAGTACTTC. Translating gives CASRPNQAVAKNIQYF. V gene TRBV21-1 combines with J gene TRBJ2-4. TRBV21-1 counts as a pseudogene. This CDR3 comprises 16 residues.